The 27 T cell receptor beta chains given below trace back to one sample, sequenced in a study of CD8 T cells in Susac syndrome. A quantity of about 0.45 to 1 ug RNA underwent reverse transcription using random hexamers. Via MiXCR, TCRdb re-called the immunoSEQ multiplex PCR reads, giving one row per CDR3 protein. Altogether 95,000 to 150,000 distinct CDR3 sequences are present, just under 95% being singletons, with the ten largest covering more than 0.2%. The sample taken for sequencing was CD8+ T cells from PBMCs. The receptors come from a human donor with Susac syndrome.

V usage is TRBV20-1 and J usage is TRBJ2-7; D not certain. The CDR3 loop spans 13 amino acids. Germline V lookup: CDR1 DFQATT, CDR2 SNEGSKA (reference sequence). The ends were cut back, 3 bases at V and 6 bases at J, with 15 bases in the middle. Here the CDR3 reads CSARDLPSLEQYF. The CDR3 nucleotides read TGCAGTGCTAGGGACCTACCGTCACTCGAGCAGTACTTC.

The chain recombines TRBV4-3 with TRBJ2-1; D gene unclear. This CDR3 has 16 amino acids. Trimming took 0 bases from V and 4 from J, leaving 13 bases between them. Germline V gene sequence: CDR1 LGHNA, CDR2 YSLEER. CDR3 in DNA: TGCGCCAGCAGCCAAGATTGGAGCCAGATATACAATGAGCAGTTCTTC. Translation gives CASSQDWSQIYNEQFF.

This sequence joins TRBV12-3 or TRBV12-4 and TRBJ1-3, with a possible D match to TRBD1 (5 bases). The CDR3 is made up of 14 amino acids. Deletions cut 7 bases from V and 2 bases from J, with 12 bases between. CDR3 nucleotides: TGTGCCAGCAACCCAGGGTCCGCTGGAAACACCATATATTTT. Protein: CASNPGSAGNTIYF.

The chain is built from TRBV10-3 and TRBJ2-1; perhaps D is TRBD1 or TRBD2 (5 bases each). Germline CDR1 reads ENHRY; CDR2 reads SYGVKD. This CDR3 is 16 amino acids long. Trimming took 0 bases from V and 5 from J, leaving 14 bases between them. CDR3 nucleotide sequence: TGTGCCATCAGTGAGTCGTTGGGGGACCCACACAATGAGCAGTTCTTC. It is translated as CAISESLGDPHNEQFF.

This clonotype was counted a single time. The CDR3 DNA follows: TGTGCCAGCAGTGCCAGACAGGGTTACTACAATGAGCAGTTCTTC. Translation gives CASSARQGYYNEQFF. This chain uses TRBV6-4 with TRBJ2-1, with 7 bases aligning to TRBD1. V lost 4 bases and J lost 3; bases outside the gene matches: 6. Germline V gene sequence: CDR1 MRHNA, CDR2 SNTAGT. The CDR3 loop spans 15 amino acids.

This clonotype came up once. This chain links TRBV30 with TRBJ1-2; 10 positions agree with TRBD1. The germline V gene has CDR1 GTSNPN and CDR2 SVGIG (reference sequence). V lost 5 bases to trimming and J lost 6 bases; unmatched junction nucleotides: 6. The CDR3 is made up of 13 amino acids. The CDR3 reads CAWSTGGADGYTF. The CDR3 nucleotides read TGTGCCTGGTCGACAGGGGGCGCGGATGGCTACACCTTC.

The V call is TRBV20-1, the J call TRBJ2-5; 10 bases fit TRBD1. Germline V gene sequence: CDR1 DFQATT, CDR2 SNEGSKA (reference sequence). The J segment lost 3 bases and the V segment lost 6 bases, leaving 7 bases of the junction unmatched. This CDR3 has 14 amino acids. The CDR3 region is CSATPGTGEETQYF. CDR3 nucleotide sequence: TGCAGTGCCACCCCCGGGACAGGGGAAGAGACCCAGTACTTC.

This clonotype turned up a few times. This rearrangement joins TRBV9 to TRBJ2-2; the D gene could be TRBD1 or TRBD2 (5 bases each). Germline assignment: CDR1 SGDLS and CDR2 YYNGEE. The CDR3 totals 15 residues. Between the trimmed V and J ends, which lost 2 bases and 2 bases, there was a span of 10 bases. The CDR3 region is CASSVSGANTGELFF. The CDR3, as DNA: TGTGCCAGCAGCGTTTCCGGGGCCAACACCGGGGAGCTGTTTTTT.

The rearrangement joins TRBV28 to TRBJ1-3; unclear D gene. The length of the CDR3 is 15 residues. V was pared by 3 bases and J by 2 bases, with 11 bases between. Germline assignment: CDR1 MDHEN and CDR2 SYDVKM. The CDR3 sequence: CASSFAGLPGNTIYF. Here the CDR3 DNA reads TGTGCCAGCAGTTTTGCAGGCCTTCCTGGAAACACCATATATTTT.

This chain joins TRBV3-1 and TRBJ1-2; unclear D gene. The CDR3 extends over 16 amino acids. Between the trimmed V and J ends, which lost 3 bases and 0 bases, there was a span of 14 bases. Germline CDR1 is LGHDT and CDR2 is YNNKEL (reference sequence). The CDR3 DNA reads TGTGCCAGCAGCCAGATCGGCGGGGAACCTAACTATGGCTACACCTTC. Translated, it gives CASSQIGGEPNYGYTF. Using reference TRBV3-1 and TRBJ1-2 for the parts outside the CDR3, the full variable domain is DTAVSQTPKYLVTQMGNDKSIKCEQNLGHDTMYWYKQDSKKFLKIMFSYNNKELIINETVPNRFSPKSPDKAHLNLHINSLELGDSAVYFCASSQIGGEPNYGYTFGSGTRLTVV.

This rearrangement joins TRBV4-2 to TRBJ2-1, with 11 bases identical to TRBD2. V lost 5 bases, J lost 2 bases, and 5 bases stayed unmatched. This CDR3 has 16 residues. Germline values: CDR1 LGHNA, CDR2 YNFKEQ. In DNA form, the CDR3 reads TGTGCCAGCAGCGATGATAGCGGGGGGGCCTACAATGAGCAGTTCTTC. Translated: CASSDDSGGAYNEQFF.

CDR3 protein: CAFRDNGNTIYF. CDR3 in DNA: TGTGCCTTCCGGGACAATGGAAACACCATATATTTT. This chain links TRBV30 with TRBJ1-3; maybe TRBD1 (6 bases). The CDR3 consists of 12 residues. V was cut by 7 bases and J by 3 bases, with 10 bases left in between. Germline assignment: CDR1 GTSNPN and CDR2 SVGIG (reference sequence).

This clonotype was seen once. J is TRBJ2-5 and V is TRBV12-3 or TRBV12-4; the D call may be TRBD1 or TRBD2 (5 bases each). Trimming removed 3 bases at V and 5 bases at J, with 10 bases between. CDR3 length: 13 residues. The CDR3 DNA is TGTGCCAGCAGTTTCGGGACCGTCGAGACCCAGTACTTC. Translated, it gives CASSFGTVETQYF.

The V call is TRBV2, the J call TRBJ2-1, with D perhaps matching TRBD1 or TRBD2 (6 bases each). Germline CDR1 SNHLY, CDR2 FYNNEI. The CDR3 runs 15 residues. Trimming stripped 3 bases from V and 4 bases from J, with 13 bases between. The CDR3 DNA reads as TGTGCCAGCAGTGATTGGGGGGACAATTACAATGAGCAGTTCTTC. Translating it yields CASSDWGDNYNEQFF.

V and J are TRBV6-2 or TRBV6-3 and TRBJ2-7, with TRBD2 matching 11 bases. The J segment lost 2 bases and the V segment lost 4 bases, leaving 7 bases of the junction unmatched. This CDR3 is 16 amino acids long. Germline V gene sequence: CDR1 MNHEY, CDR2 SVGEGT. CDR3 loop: CASSFPGTSGTYEQYF. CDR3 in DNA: TGTGCCAGCAGTTTCCCCGGGACTAGCGGTACCTACGAGCAGTACTTC.

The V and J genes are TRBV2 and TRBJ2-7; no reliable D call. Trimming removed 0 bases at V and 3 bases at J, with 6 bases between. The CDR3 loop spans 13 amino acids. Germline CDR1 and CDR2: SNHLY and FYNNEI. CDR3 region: CASSEASHYEQYF. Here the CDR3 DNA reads TGTGCCAGCAGTGAAGCGTCGCACTACGAGCAGTACTTC.

The CDR3, as DNA: TGTGCCAGCGACCCGGGGGAGCAGTTCTTC. Its translation: CASDPGEQFF. V usage is TRBV21-1 and J usage is TRBJ2-1; the D call in the table, TRBD1, was not verified against the DNA. TRBV21-1 is a recognized pseudogene. The CDR3 is 10 amino acids.

The CDR3 DNA reads TGCGCCAGCAGCCAAGAGAGGTCAAGCTCCTATAATTCACCCCTCCACTTT. Translation: CASSQERSSSYNSPLHF. This chain uses TRBV5-1 with TRBJ1-6; D remains unclear. V shed 4 bases and J shed 0 bases, with 14 bases lying between them. Germline values: CDR1 SGHRS, CDR2 YFSETQ. The CDR3 is 17 amino acids.

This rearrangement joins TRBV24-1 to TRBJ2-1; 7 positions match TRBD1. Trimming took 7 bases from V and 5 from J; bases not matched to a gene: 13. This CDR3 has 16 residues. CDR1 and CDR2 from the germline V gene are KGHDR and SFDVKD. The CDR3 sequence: CATSQGVYGKNNEQFF. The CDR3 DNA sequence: TGTGCCACCAGCCAGGGGGTATACGGAAAAAACAATGAGCAGTTCTTC.

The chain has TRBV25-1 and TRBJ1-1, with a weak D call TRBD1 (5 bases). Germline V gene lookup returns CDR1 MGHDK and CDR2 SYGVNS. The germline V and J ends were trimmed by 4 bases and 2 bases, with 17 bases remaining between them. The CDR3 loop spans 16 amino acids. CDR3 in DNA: TGTGCCAGCAGTGTTGGGCAGGGTCGGGCCAACACTGAAGCTTTCTTT. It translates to CASSVGQGRANTEAFF.

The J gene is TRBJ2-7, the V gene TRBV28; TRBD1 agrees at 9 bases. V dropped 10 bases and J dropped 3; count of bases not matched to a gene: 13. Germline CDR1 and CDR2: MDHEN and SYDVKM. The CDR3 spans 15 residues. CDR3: CATSPRPGQGYEQYF. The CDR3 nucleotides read TGTGCCACCAGCCCTAGACCGGGACAGGGCTACGAGCAGTACTTC.

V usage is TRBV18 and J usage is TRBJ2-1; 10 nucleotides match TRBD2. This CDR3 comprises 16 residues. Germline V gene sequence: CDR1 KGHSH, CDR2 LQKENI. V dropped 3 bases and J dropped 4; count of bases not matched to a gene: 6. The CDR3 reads CASSPTGLAEYNEQFF. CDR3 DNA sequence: TGTGCCAGCTCACCCACCGGACTAGCGGAGTACAATGAGCAGTTCTTC.

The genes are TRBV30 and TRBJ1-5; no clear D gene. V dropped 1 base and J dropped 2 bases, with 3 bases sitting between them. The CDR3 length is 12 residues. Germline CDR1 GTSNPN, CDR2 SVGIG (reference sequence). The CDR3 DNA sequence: TGTGCCTGGAGTGCCGGCAATCAGCCCCAGCATTTT. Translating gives CAWSAGNQPQHF.

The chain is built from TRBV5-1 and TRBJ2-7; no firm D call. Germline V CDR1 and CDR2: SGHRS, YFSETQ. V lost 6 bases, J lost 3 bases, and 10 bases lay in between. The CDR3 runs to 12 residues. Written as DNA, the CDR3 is TGCGCCAGCACCGGCCGGAACTACGAGCAGTACTTC. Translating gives CASTGRNYEQYF.

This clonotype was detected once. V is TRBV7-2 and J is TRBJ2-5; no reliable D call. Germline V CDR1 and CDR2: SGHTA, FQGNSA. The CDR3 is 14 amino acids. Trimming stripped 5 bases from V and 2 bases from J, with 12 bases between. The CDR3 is CASSPDALQETQYF. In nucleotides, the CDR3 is TGTGCCAGCAGCCCGGACGCATTACAAGAGACCCAGTACTTC.

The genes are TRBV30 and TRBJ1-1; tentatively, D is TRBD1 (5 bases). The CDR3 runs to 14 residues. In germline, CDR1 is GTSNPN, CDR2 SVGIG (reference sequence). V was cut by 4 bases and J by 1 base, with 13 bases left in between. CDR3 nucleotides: TGTGCCTGGAATTGGGGGGGGGAGAACACTGAAGCTTTCTTT. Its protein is CAWNWGGENTEAFF.

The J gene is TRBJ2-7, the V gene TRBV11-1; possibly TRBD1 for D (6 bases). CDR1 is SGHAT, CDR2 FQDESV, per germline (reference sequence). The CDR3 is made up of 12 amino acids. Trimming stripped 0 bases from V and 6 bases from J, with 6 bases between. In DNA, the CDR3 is TGTGCCAGCAGCTTAGCAGGGGGCGAGCAGTACTTC. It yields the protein CASSLAGGEQYF. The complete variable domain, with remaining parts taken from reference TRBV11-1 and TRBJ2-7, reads EAEVAQSPRYKITEKSQAVAFWCDPISGHATLYWYRQILGQGPELLVQFQDESVVDDSQLPKDRFSAERLKGVDSTLKIQPAELGDSAMYLCASSLAGGEQYFGPGTRLTVT.